This is a list of T cell receptor beta chains from one sample in a study of T cell changes during pregnancy in multiple sclerosis. Method: immunoSEQ multiplex PCR; TCRdb's copy keeps in-frame clones and lacks some. The sample records some 64,000 clones, more than 90% being singletons. The sequences come from peripheral blood, collected in the first trimester of pregnancy. The receptor set was obtained from a female donor in good health, enrolled as a control in a pregnancy study. The CDR3 runs from the conserved cysteine through the conserved F or W. Each record gives: CDR3 protein, J gene, V gene, D gene. D genes are given only for firm matches.

CDR3 protein: CASSPGSDTQYF
J gene: TRBJ2-3
V gene: TRBV5-6
D gene: -

CDR3 protein: CASSVQRGGRDTQYF
J gene: TRBJ2-3
V gene: TRBV9
D gene: TRBD2

CDR3 protein: CASSDAGGSADTQYF
J gene: TRBJ2-3
V gene: TRBV6-4
D gene: TRBD1

CDR3 protein: CASSLSTDTQYF
J gene: TRBJ2-3
V gene: TRBV5-1
D gene: -

CDR3 protein: CASSSSPRTGNSPLHF
J gene: TRBJ1-6
V gene: TRBV9
D gene: -

CDR3 protein: CASSIGLNEKLFF
J gene: TRBJ1-4
V gene: TRBV19
D gene: -

CDR3 protein: CASSLESLYNEQFF
J gene: TRBJ2-1
V gene: TRBV11-2
D gene: -

CDR3 protein: CASMYGLMDSNTGELFF
J gene: TRBJ2-2
V gene: TRBV6-4
D gene: -

CDR3 protein: CASSPQRGDYNEQFF
J gene: TRBJ2-1
V gene: TRBV19
D gene: TRBD2

CDR3 protein: CASSPVLAGLYEQYF
J gene: TRBJ2-7
V gene: TRBV6-5
D gene: TRBD2

CDR3 protein: CASSPTGTSGGYEQYF
J gene: TRBJ2-7
V gene: TRBV14
D gene: TRBD2

CDR3 protein: CASSEMVSTEAFF
J gene: TRBJ1-1
V gene: TRBV2
D gene: -

CDR3 protein: CASSINWGAGNTIYF
J gene: TRBJ1-3
V gene: TRBV19
D gene: -

CDR3 protein: CASSLGRPNEQFF
J gene: TRBJ2-1
V gene: TRBV7-2
D gene: -

CDR3 protein: CATGENYGYTF
J gene: TRBJ1-2
V gene: TRBV7-9
D gene: -

CDR3 protein: CASSEPGTGRMHGYTF
J gene: TRBJ1-2
V gene: TRBV25-1
D gene: TRBD1

CDR3 protein: CASSPQGSDTEAFF
J gene: TRBJ1-1
V gene: TRBV18
D gene: -

CDR3 protein: CASTWRGHHEQFF
J gene: TRBJ2-1
V gene: TRBV5-4
D gene: -

CDR3 protein: CASSLAGLDADTQYF
J gene: TRBJ2-3
V gene: TRBV5-1
D gene: TRBD2

CDR3 protein: CASSLGQGRVGELFF
J gene: TRBJ2-2
V gene: TRBV7-2
D gene: TRBD1

CDR3 protein: CASSQELAGGTDTQYF
J gene: TRBJ2-3
V gene: TRBV4-3
D gene: TRBD2

CDR3 protein: CASSAYENQPQHF
J gene: TRBJ1-5
V gene: TRBV6-4
D gene: -

CDR3 protein: CASSFSGMGQGTQYF
J gene: TRBJ2-5
V gene: TRBV7-7
D gene: -

CDR3 protein: CASSPDLLAKNIQYF
J gene: TRBJ2-4
V gene: TRBV6-5
D gene: -

CDR3 protein: CASSPAGGGYGYTF
J gene: TRBJ1-2
V gene: TRBV7-6
D gene: TRBD1

CDR3 protein: CSATRAGELFF
J gene: TRBJ2-2
V gene: TRBV20-1
D gene: -

CDR3 protein: CASSFSATGTHEQYF
J gene: TRBJ2-7
V gene: TRBV7-2
D gene: -

CDR3 protein: CASSLAGGYNEQFF
J gene: TRBJ2-1
V gene: TRBV7-2
D gene: -

CDR3 protein: CASSFGRGPEAFF
J gene: TRBJ1-1
V gene: TRBV5-6
D gene: -

CDR3 protein: CASGFGDRDSPLHF
J gene: TRBJ1-6
V gene: TRBV12-5
D gene: TRBD1

CDR3 protein: CASSTQGSETQYF
J gene: TRBJ2-5
V gene: TRBV7-9
D gene: -

CDR3 protein: CASRRDGTSTEAFF
J gene: TRBJ1-1
V gene: TRBV6-5
D gene: -

CDR3 protein: CASSSSGRAGNEQFF
J gene: TRBJ2-1
V gene: TRBV27
D gene: TRBD2

CDR3 protein: CASSPGQGTTNEKLFF
J gene: TRBJ1-4
V gene: TRBV4-2
D gene: TRBD1

CDR3 protein: CASSQGSAGIDKETQYF
J gene: TRBJ2-5
V gene: TRBV4-2
D gene: TRBD2

CDR3 protein: CASGTSAYEQYF
J gene: TRBJ2-7
V gene: TRBV19
D gene: TRBD2

CDR3 protein: CASSSAAGDTQYF
J gene: TRBJ2-3
V gene: TRBV5-1
D gene: -

CDR3 protein: CASSLPGQGMHNEQFF
J gene: TRBJ2-1
V gene: TRBV7-2
D gene: TRBD1

CDR3 protein: CASSLGLDNEQFF
J gene: TRBJ2-1
V gene: TRBV5-1
D gene: -

CDR3 protein: CASTLPYQGSREQFF
J gene: TRBJ2-1
V gene: TRBV28
D gene: -

CDR3 protein: CASSADRRNTGELFF
J gene: TRBJ2-2
V gene: TRBV18
D gene: -

CDR3 protein: CASSPGGLSTDTQYF
J gene: TRBJ2-3
V gene: TRBV18
D gene: -

CDR3 protein: CATTRGLLEPQHF
J gene: TRBJ1-5
V gene: TRBV28
D gene: -

CDR3 protein: CASTTGETQYF
J gene: TRBJ2-5
V gene: TRBV5-6
D gene: -

CDR3 protein: CASSLKGGGYF
J gene: TRBJ2-5
V gene: TRBV27
D gene: TRBD1

CDR3 protein: CASSSPVGGGVNTEAFF
J gene: TRBJ1-1
V gene: TRBV13
D gene: -

CDR3 protein: CASTYGQGPNYGYTF
J gene: TRBJ1-2
V gene: TRBV6-6
D gene: TRBD1